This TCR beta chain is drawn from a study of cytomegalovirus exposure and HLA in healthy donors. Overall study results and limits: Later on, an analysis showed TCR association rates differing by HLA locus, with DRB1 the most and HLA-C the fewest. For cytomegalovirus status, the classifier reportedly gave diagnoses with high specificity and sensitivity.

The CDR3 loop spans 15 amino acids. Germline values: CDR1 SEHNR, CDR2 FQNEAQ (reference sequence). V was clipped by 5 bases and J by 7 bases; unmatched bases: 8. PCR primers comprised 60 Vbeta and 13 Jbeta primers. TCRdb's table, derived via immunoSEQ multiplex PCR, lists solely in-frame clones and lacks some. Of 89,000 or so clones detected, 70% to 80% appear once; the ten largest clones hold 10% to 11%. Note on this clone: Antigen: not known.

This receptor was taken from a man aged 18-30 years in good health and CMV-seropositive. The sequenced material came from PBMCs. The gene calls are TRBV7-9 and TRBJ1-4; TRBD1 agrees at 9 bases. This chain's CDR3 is CASSIGQGQGEKLFF. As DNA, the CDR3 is TGTGCCAGCAGCATCGGACAGGGGCAGGGTGAAAAACTGTTTTTT.